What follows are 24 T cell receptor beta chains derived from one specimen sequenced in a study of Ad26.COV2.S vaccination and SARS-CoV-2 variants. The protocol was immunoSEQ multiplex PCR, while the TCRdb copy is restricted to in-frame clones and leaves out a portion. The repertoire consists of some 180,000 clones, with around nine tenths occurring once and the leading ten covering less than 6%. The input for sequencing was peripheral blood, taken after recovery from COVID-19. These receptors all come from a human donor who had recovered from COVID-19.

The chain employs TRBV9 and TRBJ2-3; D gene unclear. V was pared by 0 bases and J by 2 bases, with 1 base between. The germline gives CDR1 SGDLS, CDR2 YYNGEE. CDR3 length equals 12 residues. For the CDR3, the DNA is TGTGCCAGCAGCGTAGCCACAGATACGCAGTATTTT. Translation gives CASSVATDTQYF.

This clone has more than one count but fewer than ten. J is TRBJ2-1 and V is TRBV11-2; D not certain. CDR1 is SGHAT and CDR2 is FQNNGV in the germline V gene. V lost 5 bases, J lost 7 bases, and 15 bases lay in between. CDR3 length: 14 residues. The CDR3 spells CASSPMVRVNEQFF. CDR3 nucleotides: TGTGCCAGCAGCCCCATGGTTCGGGTGAATGAGCAGTTCTTC. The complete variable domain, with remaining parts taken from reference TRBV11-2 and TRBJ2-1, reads EAGVAQSPRYKIIEKRQSVAFWCNPISGHATLYWYQQILGQGPKLLIQFQNNGVVDDSQLPKDRFSAERLKGVDSTLKIQPAKLEDSAVYLCASSPMVRVNEQFFGPGTRLTVL.

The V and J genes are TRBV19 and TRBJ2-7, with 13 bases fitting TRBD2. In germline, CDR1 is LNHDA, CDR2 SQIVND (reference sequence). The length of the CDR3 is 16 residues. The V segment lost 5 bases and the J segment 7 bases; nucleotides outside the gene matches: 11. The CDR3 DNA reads TGTGCCAGTAGTCCCACTAGCGGGAGGGCCACGGGGGAGCAGTACTTC. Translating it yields CASSPTSGRATGEQYF.

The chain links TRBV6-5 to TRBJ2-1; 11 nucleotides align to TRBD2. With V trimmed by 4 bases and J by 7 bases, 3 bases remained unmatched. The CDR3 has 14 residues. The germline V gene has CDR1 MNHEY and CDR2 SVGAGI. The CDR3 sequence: CASSWGTSGNEQFF. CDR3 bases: TGTGCCAGCAGTTGGGGGACTAGCGGAAATGAGCAGTTCTTC.

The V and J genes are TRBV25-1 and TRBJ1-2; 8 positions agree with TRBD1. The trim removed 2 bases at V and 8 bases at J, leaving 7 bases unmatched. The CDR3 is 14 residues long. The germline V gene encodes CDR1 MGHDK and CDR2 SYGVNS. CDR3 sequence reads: CASSERTGRLGYTF. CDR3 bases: TGTGCCAGCAGTGAAAGGACAGGGCGGTTAGGCTACACCTTC.

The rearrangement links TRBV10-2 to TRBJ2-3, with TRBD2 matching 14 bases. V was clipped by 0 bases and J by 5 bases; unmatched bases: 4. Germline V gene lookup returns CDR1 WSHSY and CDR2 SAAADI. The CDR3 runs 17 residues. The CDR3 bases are TGCGCCAGCAGTGAGTCGACTAGCGGGAGGGAGGTAGATACGCAGTATTTT. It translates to CASSESTSGREVDTQYF.

The CDR3 region is CASSVGGQSSGEQYF. Here the CDR3 DNA reads TGTGCCAGCAGCGTCGGGGGACAATCATCGGGAGAGCAGTACTTC. The V call is TRBV9, the J call TRBJ2-7; D possibly uses TRBD1 or TRBD2 (6 bases each). This CDR3 region has 15 residues. Looked up from germline, CDR1 is SGDLS and CDR2 is YYNGEE. Trimming stripped 2 bases from V and 7 bases from J, with 19 bases between.

The chain's CDR3 is CASSLAGGPVEQFF. Here the CDR3 DNA reads TGTGCCAGCAGCCTAGCGGGGGGGCCGGTCGAGCAGTTCTTC. This rearrangement joins TRBV7-3 to TRBJ2-1; 12 bases are shared with TRBD2. This CDR3 region has 14 residues. V shed 5 bases and J 10 bases; nucleotides not matched to a gene: 6. From germline, CDR1 is SGHTA and CDR2 FQGTGA.

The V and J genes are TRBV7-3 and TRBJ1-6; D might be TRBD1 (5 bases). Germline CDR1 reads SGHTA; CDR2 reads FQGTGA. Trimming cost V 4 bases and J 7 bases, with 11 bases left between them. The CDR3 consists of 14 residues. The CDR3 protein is CASSSGLSNSPLHF. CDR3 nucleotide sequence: TGTGCCAGCAGCTCGGGACTGTCGAATTCACCCCTCCACTTT.

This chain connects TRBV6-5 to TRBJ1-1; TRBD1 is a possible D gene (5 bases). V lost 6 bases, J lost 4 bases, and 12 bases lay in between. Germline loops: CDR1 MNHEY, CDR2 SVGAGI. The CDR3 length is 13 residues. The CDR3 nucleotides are TGTGCCAGCAGAGTATATGGGGGCACTGAAGCTTTCTTT. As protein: CASRVYGGTEAFF.

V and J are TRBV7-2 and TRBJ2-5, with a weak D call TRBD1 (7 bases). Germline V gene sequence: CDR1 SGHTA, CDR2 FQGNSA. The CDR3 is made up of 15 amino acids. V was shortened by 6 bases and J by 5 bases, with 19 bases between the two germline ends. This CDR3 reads CASRPRGREVETQYF. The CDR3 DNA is TGTGCCAGCAGGCCTAGGGGGCGGGAAGTGGAGACCCAGTACTTC.

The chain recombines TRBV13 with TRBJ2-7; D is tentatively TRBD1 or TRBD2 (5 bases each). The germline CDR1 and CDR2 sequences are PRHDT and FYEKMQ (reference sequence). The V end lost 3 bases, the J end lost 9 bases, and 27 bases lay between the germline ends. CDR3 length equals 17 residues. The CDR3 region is CASSFGRPGRGSPGQYF. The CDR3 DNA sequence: TGTGCCAGCAGCTTTGGGCGGCCGGGACGGGGCTCTCCAGGGCAGTACTTC. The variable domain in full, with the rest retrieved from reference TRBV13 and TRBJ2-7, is AAGVIQSPRHLIKEKRETATLKCYPIPRHDTVYWYQQGPGQDPQFLISFYEKMQSDKGSIPDRFSAQQFSDYHSELNMSSLELGDSALYFCASSFGRPGRGSPGQYFGPGTRLTVT.

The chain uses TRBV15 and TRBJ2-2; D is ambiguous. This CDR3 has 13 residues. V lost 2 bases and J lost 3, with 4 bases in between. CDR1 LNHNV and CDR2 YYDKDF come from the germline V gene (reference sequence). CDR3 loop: CATSRPYTGELFF. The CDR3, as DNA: TGTGCCACCAGCAGACCTTACACCGGGGAGCTGTTTTTT.

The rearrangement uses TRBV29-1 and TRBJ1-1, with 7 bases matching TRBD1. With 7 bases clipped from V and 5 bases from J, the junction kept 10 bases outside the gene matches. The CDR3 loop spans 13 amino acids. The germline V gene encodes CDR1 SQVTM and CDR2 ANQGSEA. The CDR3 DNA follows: TGCAGCGCCACAGACAGGGTAAGGACTGAAGCTTTCTTT. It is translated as CSATDRVRTEAFF.

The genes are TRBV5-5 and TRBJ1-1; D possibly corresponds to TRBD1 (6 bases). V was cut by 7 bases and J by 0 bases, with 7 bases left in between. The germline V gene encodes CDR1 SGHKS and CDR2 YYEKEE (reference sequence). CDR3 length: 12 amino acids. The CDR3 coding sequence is TGTGCCAGCGACAGGATGAACACTGAAGCTTTCTTT. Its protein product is CASDRMNTEAFF.

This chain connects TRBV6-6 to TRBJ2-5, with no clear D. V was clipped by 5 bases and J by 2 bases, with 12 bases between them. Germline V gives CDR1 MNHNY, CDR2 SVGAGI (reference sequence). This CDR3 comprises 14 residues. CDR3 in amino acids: CASSGPRGQETQYF. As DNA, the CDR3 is TGTGCCAGCAGTGGCCCAAGAGGTCAAGAGACCCAGTACTTC.

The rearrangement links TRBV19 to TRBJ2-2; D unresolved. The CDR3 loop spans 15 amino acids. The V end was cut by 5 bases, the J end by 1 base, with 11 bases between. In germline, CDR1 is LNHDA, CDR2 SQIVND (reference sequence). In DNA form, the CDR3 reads TGTGCCAGTAGTTGGGGTTATCTGAACACCGGGGAGCTGTTTTTT. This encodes CASSWGYLNTGELFF.

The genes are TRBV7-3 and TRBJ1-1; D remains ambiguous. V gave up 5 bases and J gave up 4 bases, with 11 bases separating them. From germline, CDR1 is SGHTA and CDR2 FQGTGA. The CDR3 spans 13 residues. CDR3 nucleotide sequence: TGTGCCAGCAGCCTCATTGGTGGCACTGAAGCTTTCTTT. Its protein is CASSLIGGTEAFF. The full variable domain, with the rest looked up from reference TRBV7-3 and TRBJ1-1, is GAGVSQTPSNKVTEKGKYVELRCDPISGHTALYWYRQSLGQGPEFLIYFQGTGAADDSGLPNDRFFAVRPEGSVSTLKIQRTERGDSAVYLCASSLIGGTEAFFGQGTRLTVV.

The CDR3 loop reads CASSLQWNTEAFF. CDR3 bases: TGTGCCAGCAGCTTGCAATGGAACACTGAAGCTTTCTTT. The chain links TRBV5-5 to TRBJ1-1; D remains ambiguous. The germline V gene has CDR1 SGHKS and CDR2 YYEKEE (reference sequence). The V and J ends lost 1 base and 1 base respectively, with 5 bases between them. This CDR3 contains 13 residues.

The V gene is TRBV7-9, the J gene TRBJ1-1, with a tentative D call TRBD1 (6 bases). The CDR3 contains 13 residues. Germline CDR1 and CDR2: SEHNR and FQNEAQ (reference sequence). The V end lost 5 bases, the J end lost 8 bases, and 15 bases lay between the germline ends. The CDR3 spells CASSRNTGIEAFF. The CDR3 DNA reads TGTGCCAGCAGCCGTAATACAGGGATCGAAGCTTTCTTT.

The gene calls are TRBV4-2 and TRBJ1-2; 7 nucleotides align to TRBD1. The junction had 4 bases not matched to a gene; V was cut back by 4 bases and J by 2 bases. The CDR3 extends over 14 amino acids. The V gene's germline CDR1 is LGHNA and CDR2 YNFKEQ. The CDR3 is CASSRSGGNYGYTF. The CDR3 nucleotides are TGTGCCAGCAGCCGATCAGGGGGAAACTATGGCTACACCTTC.

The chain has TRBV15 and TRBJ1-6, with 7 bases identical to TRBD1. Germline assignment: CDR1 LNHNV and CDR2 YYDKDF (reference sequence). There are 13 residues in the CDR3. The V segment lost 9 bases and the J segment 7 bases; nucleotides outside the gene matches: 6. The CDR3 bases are TGTGCCACAGGACAGGATAGGAATTCACCCCTCCACTTT. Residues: CATGQDRNSPLHF.

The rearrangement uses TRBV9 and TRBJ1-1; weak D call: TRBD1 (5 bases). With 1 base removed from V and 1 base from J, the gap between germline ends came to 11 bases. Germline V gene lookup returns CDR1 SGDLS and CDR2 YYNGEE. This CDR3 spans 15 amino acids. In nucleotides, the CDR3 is TGTGCCAGCAGCGTAATGTCTGGGGGGAACACTGAAGCTTTCTTT. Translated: CASSVMSGGNTEAFF.

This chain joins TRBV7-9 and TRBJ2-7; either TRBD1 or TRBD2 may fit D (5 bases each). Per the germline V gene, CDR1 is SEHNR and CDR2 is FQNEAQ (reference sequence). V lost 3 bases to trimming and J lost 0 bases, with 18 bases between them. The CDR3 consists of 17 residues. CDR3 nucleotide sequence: TGTGCCAGCAGCTTGGTCCCCGGGACCAGGAGCTCCTACGAGCAGTACTTC. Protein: CASSLVPGTRSSYEQYF.